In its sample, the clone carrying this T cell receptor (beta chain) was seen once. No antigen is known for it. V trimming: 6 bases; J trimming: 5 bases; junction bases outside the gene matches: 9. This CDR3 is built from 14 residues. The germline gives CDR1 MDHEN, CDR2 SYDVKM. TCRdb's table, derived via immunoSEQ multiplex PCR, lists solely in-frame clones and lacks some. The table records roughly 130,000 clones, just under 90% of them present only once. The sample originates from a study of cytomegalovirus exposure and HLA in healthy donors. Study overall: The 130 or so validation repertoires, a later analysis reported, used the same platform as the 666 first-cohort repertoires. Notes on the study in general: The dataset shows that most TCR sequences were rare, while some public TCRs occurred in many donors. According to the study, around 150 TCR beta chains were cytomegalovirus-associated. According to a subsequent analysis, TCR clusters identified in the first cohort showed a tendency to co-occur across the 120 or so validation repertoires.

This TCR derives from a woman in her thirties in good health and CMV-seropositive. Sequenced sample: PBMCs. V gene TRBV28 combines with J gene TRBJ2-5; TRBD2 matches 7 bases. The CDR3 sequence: CASSSGGGWETQYF. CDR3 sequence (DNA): TGTGCCAGCAGCTCGGGGGGTGGATGGGAGACCCAGTACTTC.